One sample yielded the 12 T cell receptor beta chains listed below, sequenced in a study of control samples from healthy donors and cancer patients. The method was immunoSEQ multiplex PCR; TCRdb's version includes in-frame clones alone and lacks a portion of them. Among approximately 160,000 clones listed, 75% to 95% were seen once. Sequenced input: blood. All receptors come from a woman between 40 and 50 years old in good health.

In this sample, this clone turned up once. The chain has TRBV9 and TRBJ1-1, with D possibly being TRBD1 (5 bases). The CDR3 extends over 14 amino acids. Germline CDR1 and CDR2: SGDLS and YYNGEE. V was pared by 2 bases and J by 0 bases, with 8 bases between. For the CDR3, the DNA is TGTGCCAGCAGCGTTTCGGGGCTGAACACTGAAGCTTTCTTT. This translates into CASSVSGLNTEAFF.

The chain couples TRBV18 to TRBJ2-3; 7 positions match TRBD1. CDR3 length: 16 amino acids. Germline-derived CDR1 and CDR2 are KGHSH and LQKENI. V shed 1 base, J shed 6 bases, and the junction held 10 bases outside the gene matches. CDR3 residues: CASSPQRQGLGDTQYF. CDR3 nucleotides: TGTGCCAGCTCACCACAGAGACAGGGCCTGGGGGATACGCAGTATTTT.

As concerns this clone: The same CDR3 can be traced to other DNA sequences in this sample. CDR3 bases: TGTGCCAGCAGCCAAGAAACGGATACGCAGTATTTT. It encodes CASSQETDTQYF. The J gene is TRBJ2-3, the V gene TRBV3-1 (or the pseudogene TRBV3-2); D unclear. Trimming stripped 0 bases from V and 6 bases from J, with 4 bases between. Germline CDR1 and CDR2: LGHDT and YNNKEL (reference sequence). There are 12 residues in the CDR3.

V usage is TRBV19 and J usage is TRBJ2-7; D call uncertain. Germline V gene lookup returns CDR1 LNHDA and CDR2 SQIVND (reference sequence). This CDR3 spans 12 amino acids. V lost 3 bases and J lost 1, with 4 bases in between. As DNA, the CDR3 is TGTGCCAGTAGTATTGGGTCCTACGAGCAGTACTTC. This codes for CASSIGSYEQYF.

This chain connects TRBV6-5 to TRBJ1-2, with 7 bases matching TRBD1. The CDR3 spans 15 residues. Germline CDR1 MNHEY, CDR2 SVGAGI. Losses at the gene ends were 2 bases for V and 4 bases for J; bases not matched to a gene: 7. The CDR3 loop is CASSYHGQDPYGYTF. CDR3 sequence (DNA): TGTGCCAGCAGTTACCACGGACAGGACCCCTATGGCTACACCTTC.

J is TRBJ1-2 and V is TRBV19; 7 nucleotides match TRBD1. V shed 3 bases, J shed 1 base, and the junction held 5 bases outside the gene matches. This CDR3 has 15 residues. The V gene's germline CDR1 is LNHDA and CDR2 SQIVND (reference sequence). The CDR3 region has the DNA TGTGCCAGTAGTATTGCTAACAGGGGTAACTATGGCTACACCTTC. Its translation is CASSIANRGNYGYTF.

The CDR3 loop is CASSWGVTGTEAFF. CDR3 nucleotide sequence: TGTGCCAGCAGTTGGGGGGTCACGGGCACTGAAGCTTTCTTT. The J gene is TRBJ1-1, the V gene TRBV27, with TRBD1 as a possible D gene (5 bases). Germline V gives CDR1 MNHEY, CDR2 SMNVEV (reference sequence). V was clipped by 4 bases and J by 4 bases, with 13 bases between them. The CDR3 consists of 14 residues.

This chain connects TRBV5-3 to TRBJ1-1; D is unclear. TRBV5-3 is an open reading frame, and its role is uncertain. The CDR3 loop spans 13 amino acids. V was pared by 3 bases and J by 8 bases, with 14 bases between. In nucleotides, the CDR3 is TGTGCCAGAAGCTGTGACCGGGCCTCCGAAGCTTTCTTT. This translates into CARSCDRASEAFF.

The chain carries TRBV5-5 and TRBJ2-2; the D is unclear. Germline CDR1 SGHKS, CDR2 YYEKEE (reference sequence). V was cut by 2 bases and J by 3 bases, with 11 bases left in between. The CDR3 totals 15 residues. The CDR3 coding sequence is TGTGCCAGCAGCTTTTGGCCTACCGACACCGGGGAGCTGTTTTTT. Protein product: CASSFWPTDTGELFF.

This chain links TRBV10-2 with TRBJ2-2, with 7 bases that match TRBD1. Trimming cost V 5 bases and J 4 bases; bases outside gene matches: 10. The CDR3 is made up of 16 amino acids. Germline CDR1 and CDR2: WSHSY and SAAADI. The CDR3 nucleotides read TGCGCCAGCAGTTTCACAGGGGCTCTTCGCACCGGGGAGCTGTTTTTT. Protein: CASSFTGALRTGELFF.

The chain links TRBV6-4 to TRBJ1-5; 7 bases are shared with TRBD1. The CDR3 contains 13 residues. Germline assignment: CDR1 MRHNA and CDR2 SNTAGT. The trim removed 6 bases at V and 4 bases at J, leaving 3 bases unmatched. The CDR3 bases are TGTGCCAGCAGCCAGGGGGAGAATCAGCCCCAGCATTTT. As protein: CASSQGENQPQHF.

The chain is built from TRBV6-2 or TRBV6-3 and TRBJ1-1; D gene unclear. The CDR3 consists of 16 residues. V was pared by 0 bases and J by 5 bases, with 16 bases between. CDR1 and CDR2 from the germline V gene are MNHEY and SVGEGT. The CDR3 DNA follows: TGTGCCAGCAGTTACTCGAGATTGTGGGCTTGGACTGAAGCTTTCTTT. Protein sequence: CASSYSRLWAWTEAFF.